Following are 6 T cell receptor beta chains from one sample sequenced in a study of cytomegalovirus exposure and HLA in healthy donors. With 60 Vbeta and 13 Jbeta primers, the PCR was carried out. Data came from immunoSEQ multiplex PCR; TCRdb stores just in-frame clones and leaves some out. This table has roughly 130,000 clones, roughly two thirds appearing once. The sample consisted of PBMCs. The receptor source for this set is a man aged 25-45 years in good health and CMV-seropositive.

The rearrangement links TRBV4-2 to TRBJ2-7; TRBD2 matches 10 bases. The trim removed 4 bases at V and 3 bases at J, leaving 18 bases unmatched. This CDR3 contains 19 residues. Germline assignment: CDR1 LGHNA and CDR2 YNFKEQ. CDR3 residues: CASSLHEFRSAGGLYEQYF. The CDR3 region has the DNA TGTGCCAGCAGCCTCCATGAGTTTAGGTCAGCGGGAGGGCTCTACGAGCAGTACTTC.

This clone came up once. CDR3 in DNA: TGTGCCAGCCGACAGGGGGGCGCAGATACGCAGTATTTT. Protein: CASRQGGADTQYF. The V call is TRBV2, the J call TRBJ2-3, with 9 nucleotides matching TRBD1. Trimming removed 8 bases from V and 4 bases from J; junction bases left unmatched: 4. Germline CDR1 is SNHLY and CDR2 is FYNNEI. This CDR3 contains 13 residues.

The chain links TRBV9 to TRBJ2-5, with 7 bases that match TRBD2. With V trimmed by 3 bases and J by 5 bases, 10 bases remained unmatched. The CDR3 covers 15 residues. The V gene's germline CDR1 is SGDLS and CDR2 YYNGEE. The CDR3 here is CASSDGGSGPETQYF. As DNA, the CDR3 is TGTGCCAGCAGCGACGGCGGGAGCGGCCCGGAGACCCAGTACTTC.

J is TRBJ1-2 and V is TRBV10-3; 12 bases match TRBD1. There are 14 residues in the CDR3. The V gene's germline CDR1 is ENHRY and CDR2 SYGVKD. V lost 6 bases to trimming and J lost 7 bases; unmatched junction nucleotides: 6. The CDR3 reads CAISGDRGPSGYTF. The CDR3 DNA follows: TGTGCCATCAGCGGGGACAGGGGGCCGAGTGGCTACACCTTC.

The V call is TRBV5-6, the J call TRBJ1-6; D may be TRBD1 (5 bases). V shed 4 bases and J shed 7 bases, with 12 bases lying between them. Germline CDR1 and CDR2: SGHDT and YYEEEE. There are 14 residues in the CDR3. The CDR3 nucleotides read TGTGCCAGCAGCCTGCCAGGGTCGAATTCACCCCTCCACTTT. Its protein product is CASSLPGSNSPLHF.

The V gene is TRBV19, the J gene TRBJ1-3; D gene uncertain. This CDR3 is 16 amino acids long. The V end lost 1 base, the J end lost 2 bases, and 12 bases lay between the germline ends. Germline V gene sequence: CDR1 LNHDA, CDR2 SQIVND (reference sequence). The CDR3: CASSIARTEPGNTIYF. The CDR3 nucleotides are TGTGCCAGTAGTATAGCGAGGACTGAGCCTGGAAACACCATATATTTT.